The 19 T cell receptor beta chains below all came from one sample that was sequenced in a study of cytomegalovirus exposure and HLA in healthy donors. The PCR had 60 Vbeta and 13 Jbeta primers. Using immunoSEQ multiplex PCR, the repertoire was profiled, and TCRdb retains in-frame clones only, with some absent. Among 150,000 to 160,000 clones, about 84% were seen once, and the ten largest hold around 5.2%. The sample comprised PBMCs. The receptors here all came from a woman between 35 and 50 years old in good health and CMV-seropositive.

The chain uses TRBV2 and TRBJ2-7; maybe TRBD1 (5 bases). This CDR3 is 13 amino acids long. Trimming cost V 6 bases and J 3 bases, with 12 bases left between them. Germline-derived CDR1 and CDR2 are SNHLY and FYNNEI. The CDR3 region has the DNA TGTGCCAGCAGGGCAGGGCTCATCTACGAGCAGTACTTC. This translates into CASRAGLIYEQYF. Full variable domain (missing parts from reference TRBV2 and TRBJ2-7): EPEVTQTPSHQVTQMGQEVILRCVPISNHLYFYWYRQILGQKVEFLVSFYNNEISEKSEIFDDQFSVERPDGSNFTLKIRSTKLEDSAMYFCASRAGLIYEQYFGPGTRLTVT.

V is TRBV19 and J is TRBJ2-1; TRBD1 agrees at 9 bases. Losses at the gene ends were 4 bases for V and 7 bases for J; bases not matched to a gene: 5. The CDR3 extends over 14 amino acids. Germline CDR1 and CDR2: LNHDA and SQIVND (reference sequence). The CDR3 nucleotides read TGTGCCAGTAGTAATAGGGACAGGGCAAATGAGCAGTTCTTC. It translates to CASSNRDRANEQFF.

The rearrangement joins TRBV9 to TRBJ2-2; TRBD1 is a possible D gene (5 bases). Looked up from germline, CDR1 is SGDLS and CDR2 is YYNGEE. V dropped 0 bases and J dropped 5 bases, with 14 bases sitting between them. The CDR3 contains 16 residues. The DNA of the CDR3 is TGTGCCAGCAGCGTAGCTAAAGGGGTAGGGACCGGGGAGCTGTTTTTT. This encodes CASSVAKGVGTGELFF. Full variable domain (remainder filled in from reference TRBV9 and TRBJ2-2): DSGVTQTPKHLITATGQRVTLRCSPRSGDLSVYWYQQSLDQGLQFLIQYYNGEERAKGNILERFSAQQFPDLHSELNLSSLELGDSALYFCASSVAKGVGTGELFFGEGSRLTVL.

The V call is TRBV25-1, the J call TRBJ2-3; 13 positions agree with TRBD2. CDR1 is MGHDK, CDR2 SYGVNS, per germline. This CDR3 is 18 amino acids long. Losses at the gene ends were 5 bases for V and 2 bases for J; bases not matched to a gene: 10. CDR3 residues: CASSPPGTSGKNTDTQYF. CDR3 bases: TGTGCCAGCAGTCCTCCCGGGACTAGCGGGAAGAACACAGATACGCAGTATTTT.

This clone was observed a handful of times. This rearrangement joins TRBV6-5 to TRBJ1-1; TRBD1 matches 9 bases. V was clipped by 6 bases and J by 4 bases; unmatched bases: 3. The CDR3 contains 13 residues. Germline CDR1 reads MNHEY; CDR2 reads SVGAGI. The CDR3 DNA reads TGTGCCAGCAGGAGGGACAGGGTCACTGAAGCTTTCTTT. The encoded protein is CASRRDRVTEAFF.

The chain uses TRBV28 and TRBJ2-3, with 7 bases fitting TRBD2. This CDR3 has 15 residues. Trimming took 3 bases from V and 10 from J; bases not matched to a gene: 13. Germline V lookup: CDR1 MDHEN, CDR2 SYDVKM. The CDR3 loop reads CASSFPSGQKIPQYF. The CDR3 bases are TGTGCCAGCAGTTTTCCTAGCGGCCAAAAGATTCCGCAGTATTTT.

V gene TRBV4-2 combines with J gene TRBJ1-2, with TRBD1 identical over 10 bases. Looked up from germline, CDR1 is LGHNA and CDR2 is YNFKEQ. The ends lost 4 bases at V and 4 bases at J; junction bases unmatched: 9. The CDR3 has 16 residues. The CDR3: CASSRPGQGYLYGYTF. In DNA, the CDR3 is TGTGCCAGCAGCCGACCGGGACAGGGGTATCTCTATGGCTACACCTTC.

The table lists this clone with a few counts. This chain joins TRBV6-6 and TRBJ2-7; TRBD1 matches 9 bases. The CDR3 is made up of 15 amino acids. The junction had 3 bases not matched to a gene; V was cut back by 0 bases and J by 3 bases. Germline loops: CDR1 MNHNY, CDR2 SVGAGI (reference sequence). Here the CDR3 DNA reads TGTGCCAGCAGTTACTCGGAGACAGGGGGCTACGAGCAGTACTTC. It yields the protein CASSYSETGGYEQYF.

J is TRBJ2-7 and V is TRBV19, with TRBD2 matching 8 bases. CDR1 and CDR2 (germline): LNHDA, SQIVND (reference sequence). The CDR3 spans 14 residues. The J segment lost 2 bases and the V segment lost 5 bases, leaving 5 bases of the junction unmatched. As DNA, the CDR3 is TGTGCCAGTAGTGTGGGACTAGACACCTACGAGCAGTACTTC. Translating it yields CASSVGLDTYEQYF.

The rearrangement joins TRBV5-1 to TRBJ2-2; 7 nucleotides align to TRBD1. CDR1 and CDR2 from the germline V gene are SGHRS and YFSETQ. The length of the CDR3 is 16 residues. Losses at the gene ends were 4 bases for V and 4 bases for J; bases not matched to a gene: 10. CDR3 amino acids: CASSPRQGGGTGELFF. CDR3 sequence (DNA): TGCGCCAGCAGCCCCCGACAGGGTGGGGGCACCGGGGAGCTGTTTTTT.

The rearrangement uses TRBV19 and TRBJ1-2, with a possible D match to TRBD1 (5 bases). The germline V and J ends were trimmed by 9 bases and 0 bases, with 11 bases remaining between them. Looked up from germline, CDR1 is LNHDA and CDR2 is SQIVND (reference sequence). The CDR3 covers 13 residues. The CDR3 DNA follows: TGTGCCAGCTCTAGGACACCTAACTATGGCTACACCTTC. The encoded protein is CASSRTPNYGYTF.

The rearrangement joins TRBV6-6 to TRBJ2-7; D may be TRBD2 (6 bases). Germline loops: CDR1 MNHNY, CDR2 SVGAGI (reference sequence). V was clipped by 6 bases and J by 10 bases, with 19 bases between them. This CDR3 has 13 amino acids. This CDR3 is CASSRETVSPQYF. Here the CDR3 DNA reads TGTGCCAGCAGCCGGGAGACAGTATCCCCCCAGTACTTC.

This clone has a handful of counts. The rearrangement uses TRBV28 and TRBJ2-1, with D possibly matching TRBD2 (6 bases). CDR3 length: 17 residues. Germline CDR1 reads MDHEN; CDR2 reads SYDVKM. V shed 5 bases and J shed 7 bases, with 24 bases lying between them. Written as DNA, the CDR3 is TGTGCCAGCAGTCCCCCGGCTTGGCGGGATAGGTTGAATGAGCAGTTCTTC. Translation gives CASSPPAWRDRLNEQFF. The full variable domain, its missing parts supplied by reference TRBV28 and TRBJ2-1, is DVKVTQSSRYLVKRTGEKVFLECVQDMDHENMFWYRQDPGLGLRLIYFSYDVKMKEKGDIPEGYSVSREKKERFSLILESASTNQTSMYLCASSPPAWRDRLNEQFFGPGTRLTVL.

This chain links TRBV29-1 with TRBJ1-2, with 8 nucleotides matching TRBD1. CDR1 and CDR2 from the germline V gene are SQVTM and ANQGSEA. V lost 1 base and J lost 8; bases outside the gene matches: 15. The CDR3 contains 16 residues. The CDR3 loop reads CSVEGIRGPHGGGYTF. DNA of the CDR3: TGCAGCGTTGAAGGGATCAGGGGGCCTCACGGGGGGGGCTACACCTTC.

J is TRBJ1-5 and V is TRBV18, with a possible D match to TRBD1 (5 bases). Germline V lookup: CDR1 KGHSH, CDR2 LQKENI. The CDR3 has 14 residues. Between the trimmed V and J ends, which lost 5 bases and 5 bases, there was a span of 13 bases. The DNA of the CDR3 is TGTGCCAGCTCATCGGACACGTTTTATCAGCCCCAGCATTTT. Protein product: CASSSDTFYQPQHF.

This clone was seen just once. The chain has TRBV28 and TRBJ1-5; 7 positions match TRBD1. The CDR3 is 15 amino acids. Germline CDR1 reads MDHEN; CDR2 reads SYDVKM. The J segment lost 2 bases and the V segment lost 1 base, leaving 2 bases of the junction unmatched. DNA of the CDR3: TGTGCCAGCAGTTTATCCGGACAGGGCAATCAGCCCCAGCATTTT. Encoded protein: CASSLSGQGNQPQHF.

The chain joins TRBV4-2 to TRBJ1-2; D unclear. Germline-derived CDR1 and CDR2 are LGHNA and YNFKEQ. With 1 base removed from V and 0 bases from J, the gap between germline ends came to 9 bases. The CDR3 runs 15 residues. The CDR3: CASSQVQFPNYGYTF. CDR3 nucleotide sequence: TGTGCCAGCAGCCAAGTACAGTTTCCTAACTATGGCTACACCTTC.

Worth noting for this clone: Other DNA sequences in this sample translate to the same CDR3. The genes are TRBV11-2 and TRBJ2-7; the D gene is possibly TRBD2 (5 bases). V lost 1 base and J 0 bases, leaving 7 bases between the germline ends. Germline V gene data show CDR1 as SGHAT and CDR2 as FQNNGV. The CDR3 is made up of 14 amino acids. Here the CDR3 DNA reads TGTGCCAGCAGCTTAGGAGGGAGCTCCTACGAGCAGTACTTC. This translates into CASSLGGSSYEQYF.

With regard to this clone: A read error may account for a junction end that differs from germline. Other DNA sequences within the sample encode an identical CDR3. The chain recombines TRBV2 with TRBJ2-5; D perhaps matches TRBD1 (5 bases). There are 13 residues in the CDR3. CDR1 SNHLY and CDR2 FYNNEI come from the germline V gene. The CDR3: CASLPRGGETQYF. The CDR3 coding sequence is TGTGCCAGCCTCCCTAGGGGCGGAGAGACTCAGTACTTC.